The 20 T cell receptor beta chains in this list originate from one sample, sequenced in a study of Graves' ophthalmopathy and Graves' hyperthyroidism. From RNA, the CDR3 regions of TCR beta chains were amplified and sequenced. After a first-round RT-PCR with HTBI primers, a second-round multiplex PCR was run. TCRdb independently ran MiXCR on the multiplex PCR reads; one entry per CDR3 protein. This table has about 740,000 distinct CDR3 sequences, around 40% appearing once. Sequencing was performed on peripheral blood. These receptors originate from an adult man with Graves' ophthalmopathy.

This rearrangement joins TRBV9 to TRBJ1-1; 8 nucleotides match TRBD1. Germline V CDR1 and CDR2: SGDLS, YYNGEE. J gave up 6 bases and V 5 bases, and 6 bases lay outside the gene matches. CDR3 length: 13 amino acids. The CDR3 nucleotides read TGTGCCAGCAGTTCTGAGACAGGGGCTGAAGCTTTCTTT. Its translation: CASSSETGAEAFF. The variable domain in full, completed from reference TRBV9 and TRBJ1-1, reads DSGVTQTPKHLITATGQRVTLRCSPRSGDLSVYWYQQSLDQGLQFLIQYYNGEERAKGNILERFSAQQFPDLHSELNLSSLELGDSALYFCASSSETGAEAFFGQGTRLTVV.

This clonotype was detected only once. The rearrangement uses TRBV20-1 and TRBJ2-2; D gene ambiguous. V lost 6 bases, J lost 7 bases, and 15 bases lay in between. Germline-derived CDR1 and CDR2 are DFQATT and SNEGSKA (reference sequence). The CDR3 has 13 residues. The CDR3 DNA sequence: TGCAGTGCCGGCCCTGTAGGGAACGGGGAGCTGTTTTTT. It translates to CSAGPVGNGELFF.

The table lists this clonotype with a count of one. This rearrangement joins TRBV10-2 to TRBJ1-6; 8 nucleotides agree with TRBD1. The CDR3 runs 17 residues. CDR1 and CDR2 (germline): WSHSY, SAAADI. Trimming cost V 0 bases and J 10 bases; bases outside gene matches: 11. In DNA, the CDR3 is TGCGCCAGCAGTGAGTCGATCTTTGGACAGGGAACCTCACCCCTCCACTTT. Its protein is CASSESIFGQGTSPLHF.

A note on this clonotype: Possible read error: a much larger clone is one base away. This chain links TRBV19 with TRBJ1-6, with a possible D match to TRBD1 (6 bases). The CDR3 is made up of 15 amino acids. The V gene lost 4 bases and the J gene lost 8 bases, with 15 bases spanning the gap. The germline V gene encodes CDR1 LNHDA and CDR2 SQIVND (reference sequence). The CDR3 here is CASSTAWGPDSPLHF. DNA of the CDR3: TGTGCCAGTAGTACAGCGTGGGGGCCGGATTCACCCCTCCACTTT.

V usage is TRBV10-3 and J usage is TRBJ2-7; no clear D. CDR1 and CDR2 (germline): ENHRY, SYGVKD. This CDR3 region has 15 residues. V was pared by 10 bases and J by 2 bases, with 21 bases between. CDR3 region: CASSLLTGPAYEQYF. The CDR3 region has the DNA TGTGCCAGCAGCTTACTCACGGGCCCCGCCTACGAGCAGTACTTC.

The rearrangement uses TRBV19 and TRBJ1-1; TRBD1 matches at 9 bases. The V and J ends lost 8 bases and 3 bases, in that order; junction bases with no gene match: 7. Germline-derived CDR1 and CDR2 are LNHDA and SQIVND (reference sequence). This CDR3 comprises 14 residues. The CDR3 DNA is TGTGCCAGTGGGGGACAGGGACGCTACACTGAAGCTTTCTTT. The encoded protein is CASGGQGRYTEAFF. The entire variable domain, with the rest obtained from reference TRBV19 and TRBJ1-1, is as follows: DGGITQSPKYLFRKEGQNVTLSCEQNLNHDAMYWYRQDPGQGLRLIYYSQIVNDFQKGDIAEGYSVSREKKESFPLTVTSAQKNPTAFYLCASGGQGRYTEAFFGQGTRLTVV.

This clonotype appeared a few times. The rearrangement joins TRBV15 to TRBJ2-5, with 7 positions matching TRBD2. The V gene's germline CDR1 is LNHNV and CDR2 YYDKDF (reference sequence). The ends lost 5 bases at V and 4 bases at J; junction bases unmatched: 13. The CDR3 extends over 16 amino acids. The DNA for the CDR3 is TGTGCCACCAGCTCCTTGGGCGGGAGATTAATAGAGACCCAGTACTTC. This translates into CATSSLGGRLIETQYF.

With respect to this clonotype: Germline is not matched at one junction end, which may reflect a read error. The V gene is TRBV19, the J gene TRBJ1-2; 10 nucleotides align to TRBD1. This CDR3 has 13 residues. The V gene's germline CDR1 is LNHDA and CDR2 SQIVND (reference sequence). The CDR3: CASSFRDRGLSAF. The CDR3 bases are TGTGCCAGTAGTTTCCGGGACAGGGGCCTCTCGGCCTTC.

The CDR3 DNA reads as TGTGCCAGCAGTTCCACCGGACAGGGGGGTAGGGAGACCCAGTACTTC. Encoded protein: CASSSTGQGGRETQYF. The rearrangement joins TRBV12-3 or TRBV12-4 to TRBJ2-5; 10 bases fit TRBD1. V shed 4 bases, J shed 5 bases, and the junction held 10 bases outside the gene matches. The CDR3 is 16 amino acids.

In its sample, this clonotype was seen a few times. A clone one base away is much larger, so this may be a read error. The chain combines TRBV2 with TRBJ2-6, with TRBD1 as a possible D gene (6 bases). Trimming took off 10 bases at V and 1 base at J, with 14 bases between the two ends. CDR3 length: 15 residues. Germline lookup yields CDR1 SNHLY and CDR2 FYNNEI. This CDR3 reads CATLQQGSGANVLTF. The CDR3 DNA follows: TGTGCCACCCTACAACAGGGATCTGGGGCCAACGTCCTGACTTTC.

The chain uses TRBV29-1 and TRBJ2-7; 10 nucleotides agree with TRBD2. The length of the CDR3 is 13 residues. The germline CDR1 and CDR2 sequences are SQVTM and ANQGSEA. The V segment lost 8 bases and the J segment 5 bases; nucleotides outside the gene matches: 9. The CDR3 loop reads CSLPSGSSNEQYF. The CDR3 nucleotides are TGCAGCTTGCCTAGCGGGAGTAGCAACGAGCAGTACTTC.

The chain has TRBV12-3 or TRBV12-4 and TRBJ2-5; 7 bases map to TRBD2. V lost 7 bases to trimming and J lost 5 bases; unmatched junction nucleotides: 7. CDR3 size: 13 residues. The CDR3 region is CASTNMGGETQYF. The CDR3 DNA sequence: TGTGCCAGCACCAATATGGGGGGGGAGACCCAGTACTTC.

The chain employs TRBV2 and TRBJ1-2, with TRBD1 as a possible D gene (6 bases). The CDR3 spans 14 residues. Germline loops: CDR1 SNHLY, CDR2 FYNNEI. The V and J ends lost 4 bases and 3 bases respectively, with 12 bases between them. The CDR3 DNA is TGTGCCAGCAGTGTTTTAGGGGGGGACTATGGCTACACCTTC. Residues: CASSVLGGDYGYTF. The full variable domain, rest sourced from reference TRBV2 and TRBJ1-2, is EPEVTQTPSHQVTQMGQEVILRCVPISNHLYFYWYRQILGQKVEFLVSFYNNEISEKSEIFDDQFSVERPDGSNFTLKIRSTKLEDSAMYFCASSVLGGDYGYTFGSGTRLTVV.

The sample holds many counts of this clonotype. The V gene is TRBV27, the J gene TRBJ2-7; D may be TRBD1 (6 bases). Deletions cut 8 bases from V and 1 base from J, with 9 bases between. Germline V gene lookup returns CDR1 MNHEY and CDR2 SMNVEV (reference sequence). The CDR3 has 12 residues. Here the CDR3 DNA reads TGTGCCAGCGTAGGACAGTCCTACGAGCAGTACTTC. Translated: CASVGQSYEQYF.

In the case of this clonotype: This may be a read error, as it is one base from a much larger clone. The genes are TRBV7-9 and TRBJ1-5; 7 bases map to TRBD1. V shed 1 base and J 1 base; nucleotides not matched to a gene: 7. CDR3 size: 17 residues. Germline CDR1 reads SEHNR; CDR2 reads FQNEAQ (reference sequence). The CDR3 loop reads CASSLGTGGGSNQPQHF. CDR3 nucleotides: TGTGCCAGCAGCTTAGGGACAGGTGGGGGAAGCAATCAGCCCCAGCATTTT.

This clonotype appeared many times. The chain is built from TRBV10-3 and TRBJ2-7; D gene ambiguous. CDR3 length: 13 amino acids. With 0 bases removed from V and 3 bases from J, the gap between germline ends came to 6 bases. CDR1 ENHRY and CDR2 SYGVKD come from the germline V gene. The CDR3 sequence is CAISESQLYEQYF. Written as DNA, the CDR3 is TGTGCCATCAGTGAGTCCCAGCTCTACGAGCAGTACTTC.

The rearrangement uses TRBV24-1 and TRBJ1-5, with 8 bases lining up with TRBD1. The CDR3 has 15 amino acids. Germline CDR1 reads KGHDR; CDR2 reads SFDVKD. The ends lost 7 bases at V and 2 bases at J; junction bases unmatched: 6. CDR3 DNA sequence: TGTGCCACCAGCAACCCGGGACAGGGCAATCAGCCCCAGCATTTT. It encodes CATSNPGQGNQPQHF.

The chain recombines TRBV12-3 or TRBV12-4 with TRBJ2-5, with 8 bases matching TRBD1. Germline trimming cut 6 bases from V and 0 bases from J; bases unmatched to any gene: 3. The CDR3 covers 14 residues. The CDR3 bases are TGTGCCAGCAGCCGGGACAGGTACCAAGAGACCCAGTACTTC. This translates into CASSRDRYQETQYF.

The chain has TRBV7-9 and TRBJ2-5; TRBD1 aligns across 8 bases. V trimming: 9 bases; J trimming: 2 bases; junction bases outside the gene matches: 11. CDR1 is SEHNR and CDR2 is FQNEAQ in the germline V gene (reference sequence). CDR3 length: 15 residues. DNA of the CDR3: TGTGCCAGTAGCCCCGGACAGGGACCTCAAGAGACCCAGTACTTC. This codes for CASSPGQGPQETQYF. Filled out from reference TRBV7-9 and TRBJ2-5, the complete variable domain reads DTGVSQNPRHKITKRGQNVTFRCDPISEHNRLYWYRQTLGQGPEFLTYFQNEAQLEKSRLLSDRFSAERPKGSFSTLEIQRTEQGDSAMYLCASSPGQGPQETQYFGPGTRLLVL.

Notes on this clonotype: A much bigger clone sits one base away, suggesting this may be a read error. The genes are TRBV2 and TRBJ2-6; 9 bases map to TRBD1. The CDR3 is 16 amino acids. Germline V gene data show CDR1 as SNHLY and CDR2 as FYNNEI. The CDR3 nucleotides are TGTGCCAGCAGCACCCGGACAGGGGCTGGGGCCGACGTCCTGACTTTC. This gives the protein CASSTRTGAGADVLTF. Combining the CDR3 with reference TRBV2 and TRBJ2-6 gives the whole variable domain EPEVTQTPSHQVTQMGQEVILRCVPISNHLYFYWYRQILGQKVEFLVSFYNNEISEKSEIFDDQFSVERPDGSNFTLKIRSTKLEDSAMYFCASSTRTGAGADVLTFGAGSRLTVL.